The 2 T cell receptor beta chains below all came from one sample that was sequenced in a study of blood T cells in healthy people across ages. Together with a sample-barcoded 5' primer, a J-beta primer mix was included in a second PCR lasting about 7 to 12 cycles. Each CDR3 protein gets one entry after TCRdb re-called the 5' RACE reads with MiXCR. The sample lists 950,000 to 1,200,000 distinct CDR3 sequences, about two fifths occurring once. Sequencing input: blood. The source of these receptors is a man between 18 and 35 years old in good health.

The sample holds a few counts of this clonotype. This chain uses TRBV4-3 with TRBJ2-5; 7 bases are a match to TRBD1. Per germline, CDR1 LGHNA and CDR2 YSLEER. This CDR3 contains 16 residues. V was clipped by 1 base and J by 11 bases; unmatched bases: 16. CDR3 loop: CASSQANHRGSEEQYF. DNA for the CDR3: TGCGCCAGCAGCCAAGCAAACCACAGGGGATCGGAAGAGCAGTACTTC.

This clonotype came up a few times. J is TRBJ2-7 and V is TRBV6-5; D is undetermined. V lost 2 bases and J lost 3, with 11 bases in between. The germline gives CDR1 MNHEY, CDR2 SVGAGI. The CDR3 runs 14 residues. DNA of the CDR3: TGTGCCAGCAGTTACGGGCAAAACCTCTACGAGCAGTACTTC. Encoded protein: CASSYGQNLYEQYF.